A selection of T cell receptor beta chains follows, all from one sample in a study of control samples from healthy donors and cancer patients. Generated by immunoSEQ multiplex PCR, the TCRdb table keeps only in-frame clones and is missing some. This table holds 100,000 to 150,000 clones, 80% to 90% found once. Sequencing was carried out using blood. The receptors come from a man between 60 and 75 years old in good health. CDR3s include the opening cysteine and the closing phenylalanine or tryptophan. The order of the fields is V gene, D gene, clone size, J gene, CDR3 DNA, CDR3 protein. D genes are given only for firm matches. Expanded clones are given a class, and other clones once, few, many or no size at all.

TRBV19	TRBD1	.	TRBJ1-2	TGTGCCAGTAACACCCAGGGGGCAAGAGAGGGCTACACCTTC	CASNTQGAREGYTF
TRBV7-8	TRBD1	.	TRBJ2-1	TGTGCCAGCAAGCTAACAGGGGCCATCTACAATGAGCAGTTCTTC	CASKLTGAIYNEQFF
TRBV19	.	.	TRBJ2-3	TGTGCCAGTACTATTGGCCACACAGATACGCAGTATTTT	CASTIGHTDTQYF
TRBV28	TRBD2	.	TRBJ2-7	TGTGCCAGCAGTCCCCACGACCAAGCGGGGTACGAGCAGTACTTC	CASSPHDQAGYEQYF
TRBV7-8	.	.	TRBJ1-2	TGTGCCAGCAGCTTATACAGCAACTATGGCTACACCTTC	CASSLYSNYGYTF
TRBV19	TRBD1	.	TRBJ1-5	TGTGCCAGTAGTTACGGGACAGGGGGCAATCAGCCCCAGCATTTT	CASSYGTGGNQPQHF
TRBV11-2	TRBD1	once	TRBJ1-4	TGTGCCAGCAGCTTATTCGGACAGGGGGTTACCGAAAAACTGTTTTTT	CASSLFGQGVTEKLFF
TRBV6-5	TRBD1	.	TRBJ1-4	TGTGCCAGCAGTTTCAGGGGGCGGGCTGAAAAACTGTTTTTT	CASSFRGRAEKLFF
TRBV2	TRBD1	.	TRBJ1-4	TGTGCCAGCAGTGGACAGGGGTTATCTAATGAAAAACTGTTTTTT	CASSGQGLSNEKLFF
TRBV7-8	.	few	TRBJ2-1	TGTGCCAGCAGCTTATTTGAGGATGGTGAGCAGTTCTTC	CASSLFEDGEQFF
TRBV5-1	TRBD2	.	TRBJ2-1	TGCGCCAGCAGCGTCACCGGGACTAGCTACAATGAGCAGTTCTTC	CASSVTGTSYNEQFF
TRBV9	.	.	TRBJ1-3	TGTGCCAGCAGTTCAGGACAACCTTACTCTGGAAACACCATATATTTT	CASSSGQPYSGNTIYF
TRBV18	TRBD1	.	TRBJ1-5	TGTGCCAGCTCCCCCACGGCCGGGACAGTCTCCCCAGAACGATATCAGCCCCAGCATTTT	CASSPTAGTVSPERYQPQHF
TRBV4-2	.	few	TRBJ1-4	TGTGCCAGCAGCCGATCAGGGGACCCTAATGAAAAACTGTTTTTT	CASSRSGDPNEKLFF
TRBV7-8	.	.	TRBJ1-1	TGTGCCAGCAGCTTAACGAGACATAGGGTTGAAGCTTTCTTT	CASSLTRHRVEAFF
TRBV6-5	TRBD1	.	TRBJ1-5	TGTGCCAGCAGGTGGGACAGGGAAGGGAATCAGCCCCAGCATTTT	CASRWDREGNQPQHF
TRBV7-2	TRBD1	.	TRBJ2-7	TGTGCCAGCAGCCCACAAGGTTTCAGGGGGACCTACGAGCAGTACTTC	CASSPQGFRGTYEQYF
TRBV6-2/TRBV6-3	TRBD1	.	TRBJ2-7	TGTGCCAGCAGCGCCGTTGGGGACAGCTACTACGAGCAGTACTTC	CASSAVGDSYYEQYF
TRBV7-2	.	.	TRBJ1-2	TGTGCCAGCAGCTTAGCAGGGAACAATGGCTACACCTTC	CASSLAGNNGYTF
TRBV6-5	.	.	TRBJ2-7	TGTGCCAGCAGCCCCGAGGGTCGGTACTACGAGCAGTACTTC	CASSPEGRYYEQYF
TRBV18	.	.	TRBJ1-4	TGTGCCAGCTCACCAGGACAGACTAATGAAAAACTGTTTTTT	CASSPGQTNEKLFF
TRBV6-5	.	once	TRBJ1-6	TGTGCCAGCAGTTACTCAAGAGGGGCTGATTCACCCCTCCACTTT	CASSYSRGADSPLHF
TRBV7-9	.	.	TRBJ2-7	TGTGCCAGCAGCTTGGGTCCGGACGAGCAGTACTTC	CASSLGPDEQYF
TRBV4-2	.	.	TRBJ2-7	TGTGCCAGCAGCCAAGACAGGGGCTACGAGCAGTACTTC	CASSQDRGYEQYF
TRBV28	.	once	TRBJ2-6	TGTGCCAGCAGTTTAGCCGGGACACATATCAACGTCCTGACTTTC	CASSLAGTHINVLTF
TRBV18	.	.	TRBJ2-2	TGTGCCAGCTCACCACAGGCCACCGGGGAGCTGTTTTTT	CASSPQATGELFF
TRBV6-5	TRBD1	.	TRBJ2-3	TGTGCCAGCTCGATTCAGGGGGCGAGCACAGATACGCAGTATTTT	CASSIQGASTDTQYF
TRBV7-3	TRBD1	.	TRBJ2-5	TGTGCCAGCAGCAAGACAGGGTTAGACAGGGAGACCCAGTACTTC	CASSKTGLDRETQYF
TRBV5-5	.	.	TRBJ1-5	TGTGCCAGCAGCTTGGATCAGGGTAGCAATCAGCCCCAGCATTTT	CASSLDQGSNQPQHF
TRBV9	.	.	TRBJ2-6	TGTGCCAGCAGCCCTACCCCACAGGGTTATAGGGCCAACGTCCTGACTTTC	CASSPTPQGYRANVLTF
TRBV2	.	.	TRBJ2-2	TGTGCCAGCAGCTTATCCCACACCGGGGAGCTGTTTTTT	CASSLSHTGELFF
TRBV18	.	.	TRBJ2-7	TGTGCCAGCTCACCAGACCTAGGTCTAGGCGAGCAGTACTTC	CASSPDLGLGEQYF
TRBV19	.	.	TRBJ1-2	TGTGCCAGTAGTACGAATAGGGCCACCGCGAGGAATGGCTACACCTTC	CASSTNRATARNGYTF
TRBV5-1	.	.	TRBJ1-4	TGCGCCAGCAGCTTGACAGTCGGAGGGGAAAAACTGTTTTTT	CASSLTVGGEKLFF
TRBV28	TRBD1	.	TRBJ2-1	TGTGCCAGCGAACAAGACAGGGGTAGCTACAATGAGCAGTTCTTC	CASEQDRGSYNEQFF
TRBV5-4	.	.	TRBJ2-3	TGTGCCAGCAGCTTGGGGCAGACTACCACAGATACGCAGTATTTT	CASSLGQTTTDTQYF
TRBV23-1	.	.	TRBJ2-4	TGCGCCAGCAAACGGCACAGGGTAGCCAAAAACATTCAGTACTTC	CASKRHRVAKNIQYF
TRBV6-5	.	.	TRBJ1-1	TGTGCCAGCAGCTTAGATTTGAACACTGAAGCTTTCTTT	CASSLDLNTEAFF
TRBV3-1/TRBV3-2	TRBD2	.	TRBJ2-6	TGTGCCAGCAGCCCTAGCGGGGGGAACTCTGGGGCCAACGTCCTGACTTTC	CASSPSGGNSGANVLTF
TRBV11-2	.	once	TRBJ1-2	TGTGCCAGCAGCTTTGAAGGGATGGCTAACTATGGCTACACCTTC	CASSFEGMANYGYTF
TRBV4-1	.	.	TRBJ1-4	TGCGCCAGCAGCCAAGATAGGGGACGGCTCCTCCCGGGTAATGAAAAACTGTTTTTT	CASSQDRGRLLPGNEKLFF
TRBV28	.	.	TRBJ2-3	TGTGCCAGCAGTCCCACGTTGGGGCTGTCAGATACGCAGTATTTT	CASSPTLGLSDTQYF
TRBV27	.	.	TRBJ1-5	TGTGCCAGCAGTTTAACGGGAAGTCAGCCCCAGCATTTT	CASSLTGSQPQHF
TRBV3-1/TRBV3-2	.	few	TRBJ1-2	TGTGCCAGCAGCCAAGTGGCGGGACCCCTTCGTTATGGCTACACCTTC	CASSQVAGPLRYGYTF
TRBV6-5	.	.	TRBJ1-5	TGTGCCAGCCGGCCAGACTATAGCAATCAGCCCCAGCATTTT	CASRPDYSNQPQHF
TRBV18	TRBD1	.	TRBJ1-1	TGTGCCAGCTCACCGCTGACCGGGACAGGGGTCAGAACTGAAGCTTTCTTT	CASSPLTGTGVRTEAFF
TRBV4-1	TRBD1	.	TRBJ2-7	TGCGCCAGCAGCCTGGATGACAGGGGGCTAATCTACGAGCAGTACTTC	CASSLDDRGLIYEQYF
TRBV5-1	.	.	TRBJ1-1	TGCGCCAGCAGCGGTCTAAGTTCAGGGAACACTGAAGCTTTCTTT	CASSGLSSGNTEAFF
TRBV2	TRBD1	few	TRBJ2-2	TGTGCCAGCCGTCTTTTGACAGGGGTCACCGGGGAGCTGTTTTTT	CASRLLTGVTGELFF
TRBV6-4	TRBD1	.	TRBJ1-1	TGTGCCAGCAGTGTGGACAGGGGGAACACTGAAGCTTTCTTT	CASSVDRGNTEAFF